The sequence of this T cell receptor (beta chain) was determined in a study of technical replicates of blood from several donors. TCRdb's copy holds only in-frame clones and misses some; the assay was immunoSEQ multiplex PCR. The data contain about 75,000 clones, approximately 96% of them singletons. The CDR3 has 15 residues. V lost 3 bases, J lost 6 bases, and 10 bases stayed unmatched. Germline V gives CDR1 KGHSY, CDR2 FQNENV. The sequenced material came from T cells isolated from PBMCs. The chain employs TRBV16 and TRBJ1-1; TRBD1 matches at 7 bases. The sequence came from a human donor in good health. CDR3: CASSQKTGISAEAFF. Here the CDR3 DNA reads TGTGCCAGCAGCCAGAAGACAGGGATTAGCGCTGAAGCTTTCTTT.